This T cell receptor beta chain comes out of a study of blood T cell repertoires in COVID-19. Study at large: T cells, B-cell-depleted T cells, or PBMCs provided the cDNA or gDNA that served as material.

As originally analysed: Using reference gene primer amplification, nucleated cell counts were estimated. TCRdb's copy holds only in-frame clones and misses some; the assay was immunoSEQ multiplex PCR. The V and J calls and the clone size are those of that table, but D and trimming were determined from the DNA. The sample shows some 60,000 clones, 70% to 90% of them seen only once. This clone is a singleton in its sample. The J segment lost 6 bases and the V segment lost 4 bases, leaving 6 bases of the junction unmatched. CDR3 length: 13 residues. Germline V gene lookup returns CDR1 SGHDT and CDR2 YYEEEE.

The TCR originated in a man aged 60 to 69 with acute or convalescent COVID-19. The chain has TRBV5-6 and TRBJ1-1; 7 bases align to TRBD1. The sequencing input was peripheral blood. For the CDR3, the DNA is TGTGCCAGCAGCACGCTGACAGGGTCTGAAGCTTTCTTT. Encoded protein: CASSTLTGSEAFF.